A single sample is the source of the 30 T cell receptor beta chains below, sequenced in a study of T cell changes during pregnancy in multiple sclerosis. Produced via immunoSEQ multiplex PCR; TCRdb's table is partial and in-frame only. This table has 60,000 or so clones, roughly 87% appearing once. The starting material was peripheral blood, obtained in the second trimester of pregnancy. The receptors derive from a female donor in good health, enrolled as a control in a pregnancy study.

This chain connects TRBV28 to TRBJ1-5; D remains unclear. Germline V lookup: CDR1 MDHEN, CDR2 SYDVKM. V dropped 4 bases and J dropped 5 bases, with 6 bases sitting between them. The CDR3 totals 12 residues. In nucleotides, the CDR3 is TGTGCCAGCAGTTATTCCTATCAGCCCCAGCATTTT. It is translated as CASSYSYQPQHF.

This clone was found once. The chain combines TRBV29-1 with TRBJ2-7; D gene uncertain. Trimming took 4 bases from V and 1 from J, leaving 8 bases between them. There are 12 residues in the CDR3. Germline CDR1 and CDR2: SQVTM and ANQGSEA. The CDR3 reads CSVGGTSYEQYF. The CDR3 DNA follows: TGCAGCGTTGGTGGCACATCCTACGAGCAGTACTTC.

The chain couples TRBV5-6 to TRBJ2-3; D remains unclear. Germline V gene sequence: CDR1 SGHDT, CDR2 YYEEEE. With 5 bases removed from V and 1 base from J, the gap between germline ends came to 8 bases. The CDR3 runs to 13 residues. The CDR3 is CASSPSGTDTQYF. The CDR3 DNA is TGTGCCAGCAGTCCCAGCGGCACAGATACGCAGTATTTT.

The chain has TRBV27 and TRBJ2-5, with a tentative D call TRBD1 (6 bases). This CDR3 region has 15 residues. Trimming left V 3 bases short and J 9 bases short, with 20 bases between. Germline loops: CDR1 MNHEY, CDR2 SMNVEV (reference sequence). CDR3 amino acids: CASSFDEQGTGPQYF. The CDR3 coding sequence is TGTGCCAGCAGTTTTGATGAACAGGGCACCGGTCCCCAGTACTTC.

This clone was recorded a few times. The chain has TRBV6-6 and TRBJ1-5; TRBD1 matches at 9 bases. With V trimmed by 4 bases and J by 3 bases, 7 bases remained unmatched. Per germline, CDR1 MNHNY and CDR2 SVGAGI (reference sequence). This CDR3 contains 16 residues. The CDR3 region has the DNA TGTGCCAGCAGTTCTACGACAGGGGGGCTCAATCAGCCCCAGCATTTT. Its translation: CASSSTTGGLNQPQHF.

The gene calls are TRBV28 and TRBJ1-1; possible D gene TRBD1, 6 bases. The CDR3 runs to 14 residues. The germline V and J ends were trimmed by 4 bases and 4 bases, with 13 bases remaining between them. Per germline, CDR1 MDHEN and CDR2 SYDVKM. CDR3 in amino acids: CASSYQGFTTEAFF. CDR3 sequence (DNA): TGTGCCAGCAGTTATCAGGGGTTCACCACTGAAGCTTTCTTT. The full variable domain, completed using reference TRBV28 and TRBJ1-1, is DVKVTQSSRYLVKRTGEKVFLECVQDMDHENMFWYRQDPGLGLRLIYFSYDVKMKEKGDIPEGYSVSREKKERFSLILESASTNQTSMYLCASSYQGFTTEAFFGQGTRLTVV.

The rearrangement joins TRBV4-1 to TRBJ2-5, with 8 bases that match TRBD1. The CDR3 has 18 residues. The germline gives CDR1 MGHRA, CDR2 YSYEKL. V was clipped by 1 base and J by 1 base; unmatched bases: 11. CDR3 bases: TGCGCCAGCAGCCAAGTCCCTGGGACAGGACACTCCCAAGAGACCCAGTACTTC. It encodes CASSQVPGTGHSQETQYF.

V and J are TRBV30 and TRBJ1-4; unclear D gene. Trimming removed 4 bases at V and 7 bases at J, with 16 bases between. This CDR3 is 14 amino acids long. CDR1 is GTSNPN, CDR2 SVGIG, per germline (reference sequence). The CDR3 DNA is TGTGCCTGGAATGGCCCCCTGCCGGGTGAAAAACTGTTTTTT. It translates to CAWNGPLPGEKLFF.

This chain joins TRBV2 and TRBJ1-1, with D hard to call. The V end lost 11 bases, the J end lost 1 base, and 14 bases lay between the germline ends. This CDR3 has 13 residues. Germline loops: CDR1 SNHLY, CDR2 FYNNEI. CDR3 loop: CASWLKPNTEAFF. The CDR3 nucleotides are TGTGCCTCCTGGCTCAAACCGAACACTGAAGCTTTCTTT. Using reference TRBV2 and TRBJ1-1 for the parts outside the CDR3, the full variable domain is EPEVTQTPSHQVTQMGQEVILRCVPISNHLYFYWYRQILGQKVEFLVSFYNNEISEKSEIFDDQFSVERPDGSNFTLKIRSTKLEDSAMYFCASWLKPNTEAFFGQGTRLTVV.

The CDR3 reads CATSPGGAPTDTQYF. Written as DNA, the CDR3 is TGTGCCACCTCTCCCGGGGGGGCCCCCACAGATACGCAGTATTTT. The V and J genes are TRBV15 and TRBJ2-3; TRBD2 matches at 8 bases. The CDR3 runs to 15 residues. J gave up 2 bases and V 8 bases, and 9 bases lay outside the gene matches. CDR1 LNHNV and CDR2 YYDKDF come from the germline V gene (reference sequence).

V is TRBV6-5 and J is TRBJ2-7, with a tentative D call TRBD1 (5 bases). CDR1 and CDR2 (germline): MNHEY, SVGAGI. The CDR3 has 14 amino acids. Trimming pared 6 bases from V and 1 base from J, leaving 13 bases between. CDR3 bases: TGTGCCAGCAGCCAGACAGACAGTTCCTACGAGCAGTACTTC. It translates to CASSQTDSSYEQYF.

The chain links TRBV5-1 to TRBJ2-2; TRBD1 agrees at 7 bases. The ends lost 3 bases at V and 5 bases at J; junction bases unmatched: 7. Germline CDR1 SGHRS, CDR2 YFSETQ. The CDR3 length is 15 residues. CDR3 residues: CASSSLTGATGELFF. DNA of the CDR3: TGCGCCAGCAGCTCATTAACAGGGGCTACCGGGGAGCTGTTTTTT.

The V and J genes are TRBV4-1 and TRBJ2-5, with D hard to call. V lost 1 base to trimming and J lost 0 bases, with 6 bases between them. CDR3 length: 14 residues. Germline V gene sequence: CDR1 MGHRA, CDR2 YSYEKL. DNA for the CDR3: TGCGCCAGCAGCCAAGTTTACAACCAAGAGACCCAGTACTTC. This encodes CASSQVYNQETQYF.

The CDR3 sequence is CASSLRSGANVLTF. The CDR3 coding sequence is TGTGCCAGCAGCTTACGGAGCGGGGCCAACGTCCTGACTTTC. This chain links TRBV11-2 with TRBJ2-6, with D unresolved. This CDR3 is 14 amino acids long. Germline CDR1 SGHAT, CDR2 FQNNGV. The V end was cut by 2 bases, the J end by 4 bases, with 6 bases between. Full variable domain (outside the CDR3, taken from reference TRBV11-2 and TRBJ2-6): EAGVAQSPRYKIIEKRQSVAFWCNPISGHATLYWYQQILGQGPKLLIQFQNNGVVDDSQLPKDRFSAERLKGVDSTLKIQPAKLEDSAVYLCASSLRSGANVLTFGAGSRLTVL.

The chain recombines TRBV27 with TRBJ1-3; TRBD1 matches at 7 bases. CDR1 MNHEY and CDR2 SMNVEV come from the germline V gene (reference sequence). The V gene end was trimmed by 7 bases and the J gene end by 0 bases; junction bases not matched to a gene: 9. CDR3 length: 16 residues. In DNA, the CDR3 is TGTGCCAGCAAATCAGGACGGGACAGCTCTGGAAACACCATATATTTT. Translating it yields CASKSGRDSSGNTIYF.

The chain employs TRBV2 and TRBJ2-1; weak D call: TRBD2 (7 bases). Germline V lookup: CDR1 SNHLY, CDR2 FYNNEI. This CDR3 comprises 12 residues. With 4 bases removed from V and 10 bases from J, the gap between germline ends came to 11 bases. As DNA, the CDR3 is TGTGCCAGCAGTGGGGGGGGGCAAGAGCAGTTCTTC. It is translated as CASSGGGQEQFF.

The gene calls are TRBV29-1 and TRBJ2-7; 8 bases map to TRBD1. Germline V gene sequence: CDR1 SQVTM, CDR2 ANQGSEA. J gave up 2 bases and V 8 bases, and 5 bases lay outside the gene matches. The CDR3 loop spans 12 amino acids. The CDR3 DNA is TGCAGCATAACAGGGGGTCCCTACGAGCAGTACTTC. It codes for CSITGGPYEQYF.

This clone was seen just once. This chain connects TRBV5-4 to TRBJ2-7, with D perhaps TRBD2 (6 bases). CDR3 length: 17 residues. Trimming removed 0 bases at V and 6 bases at J, with 22 bases between. CDR1 is SGHNT and CDR2 is YYREEE in the germline V gene (reference sequence). CDR3 nucleotides: TGTGCCAGCAGCTTGGGGGGACGAGATATACGGGAGCGCGAGCAGTACTTC. Protein sequence: CASSLGGRDIREREQYF.

This clone appeared a single time. The chain joins TRBV19 to TRBJ1-5; a weak D match, TRBD1 (5 bases). The CDR3 covers 15 residues. In germline, CDR1 is LNHDA, CDR2 SQIVND (reference sequence). The V end lost 0 bases, the J end lost 5 bases, and 11 bases lay between the germline ends. CDR3 region: CASSIELGHYQPQHF. CDR3 DNA sequence: TGTGCCAGTAGTATAGAGTTAGGACATTATCAGCCCCAGCATTTT.

The chain is built from TRBV19 and TRBJ1-1; TRBD1 matches 7 bases. In germline, CDR1 is LNHDA, CDR2 SQIVND (reference sequence). The V and J ends lost 8 bases and 5 bases, in that order; junction bases with no gene match: 14. The CDR3 covers 15 residues. In DNA form, the CDR3 reads TGTGCCAGTGGGCTTTCAGGGGGTGTTAATACTGAAGCTTTCTTT. Translating gives CASGLSGGVNTEAFF.

In DNA, the CDR3 is TGTGCCAGCTCACCACCTGAGGGAGCGGGAAACACCATATATTTT. It yields the protein CASSPPEGAGNTIYF. The V and J genes are TRBV18 and TRBJ1-3; D not certain. The CDR3 consists of 15 residues. V dropped 0 bases and J dropped 4 bases, with 10 bases sitting between them. Germline loops: CDR1 KGHSH, CDR2 LQKENI. Looking up the rest from reference TRBV18 and TRBJ1-3 gives the full variable domain: NAGVMQNPRHLVRRRGQEARLRCSPMKGHSHVYWYRQLPEEGLKFMVYLQKENIIDESGMPKERFSAEFPKEGPSILRIQQVVRGDSAAYFCASSPPEGAGNTIYFGEGSWLTVV.

The J gene is TRBJ1-2, the V gene TRBV9; possibly TRBD1 for D (6 bases). The CDR3 totals 13 residues. CDR1 and CDR2 (germline): SGDLS, YYNGEE. The V and J ends lost 0 bases and 6 bases respectively, with 9 bases between them. Here the CDR3 reads CASSVEGENGYTF. The DNA of the CDR3 is TGTGCCAGCAGCGTAGAGGGGGAGAATGGCTACACCTTC.

The gene calls are TRBV18 and TRBJ1-5; no firm D call. CDR1 is KGHSH and CDR2 is LQKENI in the germline V gene. Trimming shortened V by 2 bases and J by 2 bases, and 7 bases separated the two germline ends. This CDR3 spans 14 amino acids. The CDR3 DNA sequence: TGTGCCAGCTCACCAGGCGAGGGCAATCAGCCCCAGCATTTT. Translating gives CASSPGEGNQPQHF.

The chain uses TRBV5-1 and TRBJ2-3; 15 bases map to TRBD2. Germline V gives CDR1 SGHRS, CDR2 YFSETQ. There are 17 residues in the CDR3. Losses at the gene ends were 5 bases for V and 2 bases for J; bases not matched to a gene: 6. The CDR3 region is CASRDGTSGGNTDTQYF. CDR3 nucleotide sequence: TGCGCCAGCAGGGACGGGACTAGCGGGGGGAACACAGATACGCAGTATTTT. The whole variable domain, remainder taken from reference TRBV5-1 and TRBJ2-3, is KAGVTQTPRYLIKTRGQQVTLSCSPISGHRSVSWYQQTPGQGLQFLFEYFSETQRNKGNFPGRFSGRQFSNSRSEMNVSTLELGDSALYLCASRDGTSGGNTDTQYFGPGTRLTVL.

V is TRBV19 and J is TRBJ2-3, with 10 bases aligning to TRBD2. The CDR3 runs to 17 residues. Trimming at V came to 5 bases and at J to 0 bases, leaving 8 bases not matched to a gene. Germline CDR1 is LNHDA and CDR2 is SQIVND (reference sequence). CDR3 protein: CASSWMVAGGSTDTQYF. CDR3 DNA: TGTGCCAGTAGTTGGATGGTAGCGGGAGGTAGCACAGATACGCAGTATTTT.

The V and J genes are TRBV25-1 and TRBJ1-1; 7 bases fit TRBD1. The CDR3 length is 14 residues. Looked up from germline, CDR1 is MGHDK and CDR2 is SYGVNS. Trimming took 6 bases from V and 1 from J; bases not matched to a gene: 5. CDR3 loop: CASRGDSKNTEAFF. CDR3 nucleotides: TGTGCCAGCAGGGGGGACAGCAAGAACACTGAAGCTTTCTTT.

The J gene is TRBJ2-7, the V gene TRBV27, with 9 bases aligning to TRBD2. The CDR3 spans 14 residues. The germline gives CDR1 MNHEY, CDR2 SMNVEV (reference sequence). The ends lost 3 bases at V and 2 bases at J; junction bases unmatched: 2. The CDR3 nucleotides are TGTGCCAGCAGTTTCAAGCGGGAGGCCTACGAGCAGTACTTC. Residues: CASSFKREAYEQYF.

The gene calls are TRBV7-9 and TRBJ2-1; 9 bases are shared with TRBD2. Germline trimming cut 4 bases from V and 10 bases from J; bases unmatched to any gene: 14. Per germline, CDR1 SEHNR and CDR2 FQNEAQ (reference sequence). This CDR3 contains 16 residues. The CDR3 nucleotides read TGTGCCAGCAGCTCGGCGCTACGCGGGGGGGCCGGAGAGCAGTTCTTC. Its protein product is CASSSALRGGAGEQFF.

This chain links TRBV19 with TRBJ2-7; tentatively, D is TRBD2 (5 bases). V gave up 5 bases and J gave up 2 bases, with 10 bases separating them. The CDR3 length is 13 residues. Looked up from germline, CDR1 is LNHDA and CDR2 is SQIVND (reference sequence). CDR3 amino acids: CASSLDGTYEQYF. In DNA, the CDR3 is TGTGCCAGTAGTCTGGACGGGACCTACGAGCAGTACTTC.

The rearrangement uses TRBV5-6 and TRBJ1-6, with TRBD1 identical over 8 bases. J gave up 9 bases and V 1 base, and 9 bases lay outside the gene matches. From germline, CDR1 is SGHDT and CDR2 YYEEEE. This CDR3 is 16 amino acids long. The CDR3 bases are TGTGCCAGCAGCTTGTTAGGACAGGGTGGTCGTTCACCCCTCCACTTT. It specifies CASSLLGQGGRSPLHF.